Listed below are T cell receptor beta chains from one sample, sequenced in a study of blood T cell repertoires in COVID-19. Only in-frame clones appear in the TCRdb table, and some are missing; sequencing was by immunoSEQ multiplex PCR. Of 78,000 or so clones detected, 80% to 90% appear once; the ten largest clones hold approximately 6.4%. The sample was peripheral blood. These receptors came from a woman aged 45-65 years with acute or convalescent COVID-19. CDR3s include the opening cysteine and the closing phenylalanine or tryptophan. D genes are given only for firm matches. Clone size is not always given. Where it is, it says once, few, many or a class for expanded clones.

NA	NA	TRBV9	TRBJ1-3	TGTGCCAGCAGCCCCGGCGGGGGTCAAGGAAACACCATATATTTT	CASSPGGGQGNTIYF
NA	NA	TRBV7-2	TRBJ2-3	TGTGCCACCCGATTCGTGAGATCAGATACGCAGTATTTT	CATRFVRSDTQYF
NA	NA	TRBV7-9	TRBJ2-1	TGTGCCAGCAGCTTGACCCGGGGAGGCCCCGATGAGCAGTTCTTC	CASSLTRGGPDEQFF
NA	NA	TRBV10-3	TRBJ2-4	TGTGCCATCAGTCCCGGGACTGGGGTGGAGGCCAAAAACATTCAGTACTTC	CAISPGTGVEAKNIQYF
TRBD1	NA	TRBV5-1	TRBJ1-2	TGCGCCAGCAGCTCAGGTAACAGGGGCGGCTATGGCTACACCTTC	CASSSGNRGGYGYTF
TRBD2	large	TRBV9	TRBJ2-5	TGTGCCAGCAGCGTAGGGCAGTTAGCGGGAGGGTCCGAGACCCAGTACTTC	CASSVGQLAGGSETQYF
NA	NA	TRBV28	TRBJ1-4	TGTGCCAGCAGTTTACCCGAGTTTGAAGAAAAACTGTTTTTT	CASSLPEFEEKLFF
NA	NA	TRBV19	TRBJ1-3	TGTGCCAGTAGACTGCTGGGCCCTGGAAACACCATATATTTT	CASRLLGPGNTIYF
TRBD1	NA	TRBV5-6	TRBJ1-2	TGTGCCAGCAGCCCATATTCACAGGGGGCTTATGGCTACACCTTC	CASSPYSQGAYGYTF
TRBD1	NA	TRBV19	TRBJ1-6	TGTGCCAGTAGAGACGACAGGGTCTATAATTCACCCCTCCACTTT	CASRDDRVYNSPLHF
NA	NA	TRBV18	TRBJ1-2	TGTGCCAGCTCACCACAGGGGTTCAACTATGGCTACACCTTC	CASSPQGFNYGYTF
TRBD1	once	TRBV6-5	TRBJ2-7	TGTGCCGGGTCGAGACAGGGGCACCACGAGCAGTACTTC	CAGSRQGHHEQYF
TRBD1	NA	TRBV24-1	TRBJ1-2	TGTGCCACCGAGACAGGGGATGGCTACACCTTC	CATETGDGYTF
NA	NA	TRBV18	TRBJ2-5	TGTGCCAGCTCATCCGGACAGCAAGAGACCCAGTACTTC	CASSSGQQETQYF
TRBD1	NA	TRBV14	TRBJ2-1	TGTGCCAGCAGCCAGGGAAACCGGGACAGGGTCTACAATGAGCAGTTCTTC	CASSQGNRDRVYNEQFF
NA	NA	TRBV29-1	TRBJ2-4	TGCAGCGTTGGGGAGGGGGATACGGTAGCCAAAAACATTCAGTACTTC	CSVGEGDTVAKNIQYF
TRBD2	few	TRBV29-1	TRBJ2-7	TGCAGCGTTAGCGGGATGCACTACGAGCAGTACTTC	CSVSGMHYEQYF
NA	NA	TRBV19	TRBJ1-5	TGTGCCAGTAGTATACAGGGATTCAATCAGCCCCAGCATTTT	CASSIQGFNQPQHF
NA	NA	TRBV30	TRBJ1-2	TGTGCCTGGACCCCTCCGGACATAAACTATGGCTACACCTTC	CAWTPPDINYGYTF
TRBD2	NA	TRBV19	TRBJ2-7	TGTGCCAGTAGTGGTGGGCGCGGGAGAGGCGACGAGCAGTACTTC	CASSGGRGRGDEQYF
NA	NA	TRBV7-2	TRBJ1-1	TGTGCCAGCAGCTTAGCGGGGCCCTGGAACACTGAAGCTTTCTTT	CASSLAGPWNTEAFF
NA	NA	TRBV18	TRBJ1-1	TGTGCCAGCTCAAAGCGACAGAGTGAAGCTTTCTTT	CASSKRQSEAFF
TRBD1	NA	TRBV29-1	TRBJ1-2	TGCAGCGTTGGGGACAGGGGCCGCGCCGACTACTATGGCTACACCTTC	CSVGDRGRADYYGYTF
NA	NA	TRBV5-1	TRBJ2-7	TGCGCCAGCAGCTTTGGGCGCGAGCAGTACTTC	CASSFGREQYF